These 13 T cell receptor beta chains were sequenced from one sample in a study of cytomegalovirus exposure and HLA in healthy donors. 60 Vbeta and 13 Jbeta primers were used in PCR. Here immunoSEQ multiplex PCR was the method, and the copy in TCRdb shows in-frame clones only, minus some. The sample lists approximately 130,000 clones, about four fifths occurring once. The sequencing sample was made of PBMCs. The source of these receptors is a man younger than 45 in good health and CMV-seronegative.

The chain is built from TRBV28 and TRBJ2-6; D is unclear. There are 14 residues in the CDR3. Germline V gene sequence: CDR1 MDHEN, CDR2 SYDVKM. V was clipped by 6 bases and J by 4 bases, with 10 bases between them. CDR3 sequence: CASRWASGANVLTF. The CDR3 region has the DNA TGTGCCAGCAGATGGGCCTCCGGGGCCAACGTCCTGACTTTC.

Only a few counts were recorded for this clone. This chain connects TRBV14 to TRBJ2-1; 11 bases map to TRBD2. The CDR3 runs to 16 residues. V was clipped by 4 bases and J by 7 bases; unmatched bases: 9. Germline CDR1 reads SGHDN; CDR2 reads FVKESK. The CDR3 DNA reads TGTGCCAGCAGCCGTAGCGGGAGGGCCGACAGAAATGAGCAGTTCTTC. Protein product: CASSRSGRADRNEQFF.

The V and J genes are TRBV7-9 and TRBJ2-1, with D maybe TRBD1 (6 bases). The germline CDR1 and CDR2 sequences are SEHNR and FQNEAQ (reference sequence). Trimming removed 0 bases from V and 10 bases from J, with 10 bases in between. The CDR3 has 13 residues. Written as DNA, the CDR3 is TGTGCCAGCAGCTTAGCCGGGACAAGGGAGCAGTTCTTC. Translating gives CASSLAGTREQFF. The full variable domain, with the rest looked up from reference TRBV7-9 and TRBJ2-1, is DTGVSQNPRHKITKRGQNVTFRCDPISEHNRLYWYRQTLGQGPEFLTYFQNEAQLEKSRLLSDRFSAERPKGSFSTLEIQRTEQGDSAMYLCASSLAGTREQFFGPGTRLTVL.

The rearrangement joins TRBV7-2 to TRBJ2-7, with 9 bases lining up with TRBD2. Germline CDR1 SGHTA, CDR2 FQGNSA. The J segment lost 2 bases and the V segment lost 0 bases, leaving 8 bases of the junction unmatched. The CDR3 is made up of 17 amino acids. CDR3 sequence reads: CASSLAGLAGDPYEQYF. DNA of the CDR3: TGTGCCAGCAGCTTAGCGGGATTAGCGGGGGACCCCTACGAGCAGTACTTC.

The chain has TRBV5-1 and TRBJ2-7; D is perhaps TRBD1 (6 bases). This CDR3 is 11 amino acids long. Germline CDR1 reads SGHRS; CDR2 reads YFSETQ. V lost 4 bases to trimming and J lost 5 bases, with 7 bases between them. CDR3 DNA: TGCGCCAGCAGCCCAGGGGACGAGCAGTACTTC. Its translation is CASSPGDEQYF.

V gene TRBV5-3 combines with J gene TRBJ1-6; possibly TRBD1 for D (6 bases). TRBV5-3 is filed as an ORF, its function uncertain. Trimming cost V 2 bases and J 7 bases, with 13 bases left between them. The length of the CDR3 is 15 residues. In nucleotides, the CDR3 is TGTGCCAGAAGCTTAGAGGGCAGGGGAAATTCACCCCTCCACTTT. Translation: CARSLEGRGNSPLHF.

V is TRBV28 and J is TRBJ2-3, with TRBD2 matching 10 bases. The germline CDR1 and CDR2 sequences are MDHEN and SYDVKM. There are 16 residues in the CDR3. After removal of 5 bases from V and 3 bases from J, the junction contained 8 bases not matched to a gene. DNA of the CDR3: TGTGCCAGCAGTATGATTAGCGGGGGGTCGACAGATACGCAGTATTTT. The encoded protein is CASSMISGGSTDTQYF.

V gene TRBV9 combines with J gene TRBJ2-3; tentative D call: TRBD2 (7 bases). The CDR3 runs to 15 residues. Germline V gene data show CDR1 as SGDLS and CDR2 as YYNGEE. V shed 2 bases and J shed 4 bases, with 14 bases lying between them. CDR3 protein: CASSVREGEADTQYF. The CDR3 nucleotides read TGTGCCAGCAGCGTCAGGGAGGGGGAGGCAGATACGCAGTATTTT.

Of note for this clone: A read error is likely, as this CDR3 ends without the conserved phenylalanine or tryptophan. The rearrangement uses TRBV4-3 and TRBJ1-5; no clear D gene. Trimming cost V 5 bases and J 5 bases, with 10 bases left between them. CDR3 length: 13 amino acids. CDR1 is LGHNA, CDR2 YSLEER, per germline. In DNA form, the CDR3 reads TGCGCCAGCAGCAAAGGCGGCCATCAGCCCCAGCATGTT. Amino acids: CASSKGGHQPQHV.

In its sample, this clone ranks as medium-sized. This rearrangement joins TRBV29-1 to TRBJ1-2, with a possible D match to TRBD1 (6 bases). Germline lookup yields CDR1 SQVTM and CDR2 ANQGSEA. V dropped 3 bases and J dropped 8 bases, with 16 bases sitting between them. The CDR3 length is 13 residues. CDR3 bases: TGCAGCGTTGACCGGGACACAACCGGAGGCTACACCTTC. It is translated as CSVDRDTTGGYTF.

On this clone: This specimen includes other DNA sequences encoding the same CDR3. In DNA, the CDR3 is TGTGCCAGCAGTTCGACAGGGATTCCCCCCTACGAGCAGTACTTC. It encodes CASSSTGIPPYEQYF. This chain links TRBV28 with TRBJ2-7, with TRBD1 identical over 7 bases. Unmatched junction bases numbered 8, after V lost 4 bases and J lost 2 bases. The germline V gene encodes CDR1 MDHEN and CDR2 SYDVKM. This CDR3 spans 15 amino acids.

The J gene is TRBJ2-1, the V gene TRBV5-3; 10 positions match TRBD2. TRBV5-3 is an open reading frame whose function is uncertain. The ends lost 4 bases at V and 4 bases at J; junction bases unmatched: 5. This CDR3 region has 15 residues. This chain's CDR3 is CARSLLAGEYNEQFF. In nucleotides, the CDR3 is TGTGCCAGAAGCCTCCTAGCGGGAGAATACAATGAGCAGTTCTTC.

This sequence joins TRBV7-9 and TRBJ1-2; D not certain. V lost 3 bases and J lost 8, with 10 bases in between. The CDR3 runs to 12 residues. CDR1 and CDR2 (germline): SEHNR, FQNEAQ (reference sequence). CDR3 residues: CASSFLVEGYTF. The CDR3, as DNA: TGTGCCAGCAGCTTCCTCGTAGAGGGCTACACCTTC. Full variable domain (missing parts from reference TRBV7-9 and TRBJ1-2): DTGVSQNPRHKITKRGQNVTFRCDPISEHNRLYWYRQTLGQGPEFLTYFQNEAQLEKSRLLSDRFSAERPKGSFSTLEIQRTEQGDSAMYLCASSFLVEGYTFGSGTRLTVV.